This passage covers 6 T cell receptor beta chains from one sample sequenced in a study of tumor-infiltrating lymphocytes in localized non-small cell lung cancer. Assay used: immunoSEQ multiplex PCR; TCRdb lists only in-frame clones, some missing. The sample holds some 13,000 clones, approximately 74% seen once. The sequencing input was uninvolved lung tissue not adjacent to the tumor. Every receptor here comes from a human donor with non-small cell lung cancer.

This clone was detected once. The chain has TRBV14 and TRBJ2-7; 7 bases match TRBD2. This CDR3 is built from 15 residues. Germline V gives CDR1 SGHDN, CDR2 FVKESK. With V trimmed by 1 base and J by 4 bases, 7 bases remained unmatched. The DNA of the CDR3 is TGTGCCAGCAGCCAAGTTGGGGGGGACCGGTACGAGCAGTACTTC. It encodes CASSQVGGDRYEQYF.

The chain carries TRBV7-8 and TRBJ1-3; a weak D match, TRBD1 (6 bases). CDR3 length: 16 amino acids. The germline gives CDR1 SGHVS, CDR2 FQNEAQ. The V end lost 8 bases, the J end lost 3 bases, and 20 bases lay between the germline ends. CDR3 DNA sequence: TGTGCCAGCGCCCCCCGGGGAGGGGGTAGTGGAAACACCATATATTTT. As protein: CASAPRGGGSGNTIYF.

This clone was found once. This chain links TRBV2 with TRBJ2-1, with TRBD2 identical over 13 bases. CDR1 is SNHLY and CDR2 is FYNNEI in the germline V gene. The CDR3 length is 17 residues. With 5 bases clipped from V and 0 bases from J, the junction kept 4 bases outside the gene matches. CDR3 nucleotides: TGTGCCAGCAGTCCCCGGACTAGCGGGAGCTCCTACAATGAGCAGTTCTTC. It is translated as CASSPRTSGSSYNEQFF.

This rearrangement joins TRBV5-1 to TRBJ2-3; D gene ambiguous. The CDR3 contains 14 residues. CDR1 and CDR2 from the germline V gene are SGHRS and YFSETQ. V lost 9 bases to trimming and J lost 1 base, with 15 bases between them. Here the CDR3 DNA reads TGCGCCAACGACAAGGGTCGGGGCACAGATACGCAGTATTTT. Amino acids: CANDKGRGTDTQYF.

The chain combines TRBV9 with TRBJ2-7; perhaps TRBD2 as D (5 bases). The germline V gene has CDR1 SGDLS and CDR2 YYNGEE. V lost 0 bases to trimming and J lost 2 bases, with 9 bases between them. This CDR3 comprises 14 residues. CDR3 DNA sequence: TGTGCCAGCAGCGTAGGAGCGGAACCCTACGAGCAGTACTTC. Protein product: CASSVGAEPYEQYF.

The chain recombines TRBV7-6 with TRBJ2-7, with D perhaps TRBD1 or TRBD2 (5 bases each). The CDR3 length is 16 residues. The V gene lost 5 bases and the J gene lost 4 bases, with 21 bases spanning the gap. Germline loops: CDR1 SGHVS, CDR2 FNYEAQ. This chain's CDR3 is CASSQGVASTEYEQYF. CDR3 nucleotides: TGTGCCAGCAGCCAAGGGGTGGCTAGCACCGAATACGAGCAGTACTTC.